This T cell receptor (beta chain) was captured by sequencing in a study of cytomegalovirus exposure and HLA in healthy donors. Sequencing used immunoSEQ multiplex PCR; TCRdb keeps in-frame clones, though not all of them. The top ten clones hold roughly 1.2% of a sample with 150,000 to 200,000 clones, roughly 81% of them seen once. The CDR3 totals 17 residues. J lost 5 bases, V lost 4 bases, and 10 bases had no gene match. Germline-derived CDR1 and CDR2 are MNHNS and SASEGT. The donors were part of the roughly 130-subject validation cohort, which stood apart from the roughly 640-subject first cohort. Study-wide findings and caveats: Reports credit the classifier with highly specific, highly sensitive diagnosis of cytomegalovirus status.

Of note for this clone: Its antigen remains unidentified.

This TCR derives from a woman aged 25 to 39 in good health and CMV-seronegative. The V gene is TRBV6-1, the J gene TRBJ2-3; 12 nucleotides line up with TRBD2. The sequenced material came from PBMCs. CDR3 sequence reads: CASSVNPSGGARDTQYF. The CDR3 coding sequence is TGTGCCAGCAGTGTCAATCCTAGCGGGGGGGCGAGAGATACGCAGTATTTT.